This T cell receptor beta chain stems from a study of shared clonotypes between healthy human individuals (dated by TCRdb to between 2020 and 2021). For context, the study as a whole: The cohort comprised two women and a few men aged 18 to 49 years. Per donor, three plates each were used for CD4 naive and CD4 memory, two for CD8 naive, and one for CD8 memory. The study deeply sequenced blood TCR repertoires of roughly five healthy adults to estimate repertoire size and the extent of clonotype sharing between individuals. Libraries were prepared and TCR repertoires were sequenced by different laboratories using diverse techniques, in order to increase sequencing depth and limit assay-specific biases. Per donor, leukapheresis produced somewhere between about 0.94 and 10 billion PBMCs. Overall study results and their limits: Compared with non-shared clonotypes, clonotypes shared by all four sorted-subset donors had higher generation probabilities. The small number of donors limited the genetic and exposure-history diversity represented. Only blood was sampled, and tissue TCR repertoires likely differ from those in blood. When a few donors were compared, the shared fraction of clonotypes was approximately 5% for naive CD4, roughly 3.3% for naive CD8, more than 2% for memory CD4, and around 0.4% for memory CD8. Based on pairwise subsampling, the degree of clonotype sharing among donors was expected to be affected by sequencing depth. Incomplete sequencing was indicated by rarefaction of sorted-subset datasets, despite the large sequencing depth. Estimated clonotype richness was generally larger for naive than for memory subsets.

CDR1 DFQATT and CDR2 SNEGSKA were looked up in the germline V gene (reference sequence). The CDR3 has 10 amino acids, counting the end cysteine and phenylalanine. Only the CDR3 part of the read is kept: 30 bases, read in frame from the first base. Trimming costs V 8 bases and J 8 bases, and their ends lie 10 bases apart. Using the deep immunoSEQ assay, TCR CDR3 regions were amplified from genomic DNA by multiplex PCR. Genomic DNA extracted from each cell subset was distributed evenly over all wells of several immunoSEQ 96-well plates, and each plate served as one replicate. For sorted subsets, each replicate PCR was loaded with around 220 ng genomic DNA, equivalent to some 27,000 T cell genomes. The purified libraries were quantified using a Qubit 3.0 fluorometer, sized with a Bioanalyzer 2100, and then quantified again using the KAPA Library Quantification kit. Every immunoSEQ 96-well plate was sequenced on a dedicated single-read 150-cycle Illumina NextSeq 550 flow cell. Per the source publication's procedure: Because the immunoSEQ output held only junctional sequences and lacked quality scores, the filtering could not match the filtering applied to full-length reads. Sequences were annotated with PyIR, a Python wrapper for IgBLAST v1.9, and V/J genes and CDR3 were assigned using IMGT germline references. Reads with weak V/J assignments (E-value above 1e-6), missing CDR3, stop codons, out-of-frame junctions, or ambiguous translated residues were removed. A V3J clonotype was defined by an identical inferred V gene, J gene, and CDR3 amino acid sequence. To compute the percentage overlap between repertoires, the number of shared unique clonotypes was divided by the size of the smaller repertoire. RTK rarefaction, the Chao1 estimator, and Recon v2.1 estimates of unobserved clonotypes were used to assess repertoire richness. OLGA was used to compute generation probabilities for all TCRbeta clonotypes that the gDNA method yielded from a handful of donors. This is the immuneACCESS table as TCRdb keeps it, with only in-frame sequences that have V and J called. A part of the clones is gone; compared with another copy, unresolved V genes explain less than half, and the rest is unexplained. V, J and clone size derive from that table, while D and trimming were established from the DNA sequence. Across this sample there are more than 2,000,000 clones, with approximately 95% seen only once. The ten biggest clones cover under 0.45% of the sample.

As concerns this clone: It has no known antigen specificity. Base qualities are missing; no much larger clone stands one base away.

The donors were healthy, HIV-negative adults with no recently reported acute infections or vaccinations. Every donor was a Caucasian adult living in Nashville, Tennessee, USA. CD4+ T cells were enriched by magnetic negative selection; naive cells were then positively selected on CD45RA, and the negative fraction formed the memory subset. Blood was collected by leukapheresis, and PBMCs were isolated by Ficoll-Histopaque density gradient centrifugation and then cryopreserved in liquid nitrogen vapor phase. Analytical flow cytometry was used to check the purity and quantity of every magnetically sorted T cell population. From each sorted fraction, genomic DNA was isolated and quantified by UV absorbance on a Nanodrop 2000c.

The chain uses TRBV20-1 and TRBJ2-1; the D gene remains uncertain. The clonotype was recovered from a man aged 18 to 30 in good health. Some clones in this sample may be carry-over from other donors' samples. Sample: naive CD4+ T cells from PBMCs. What this sample's cell subset or site label stands for: CD45RA+ positively selected. The bases read TGCAGTCCCCTAGGCGATGAGCAGTTCTTC. This sequence encodes CSPLGDEQFF.